This T cell receptor beta chain appears in the sequencing data of a study of control samples from healthy donors and cancer patients. Sequencing was performed with immunoSEQ multiplex PCR; in TCRdb, only in-frame clones are kept and a portion is missing. The sample comprises approximately 120,000 clones, around 92% of which are singletons, and under 0.7% rests with the top ten. V was clipped by 0 bases and J by 2 bases, with 6 bases between them. Germline CDR1 SGHDT, CDR2 YYEEEE. This CDR3 region has 14 residues. The sample taken for sequencing was PBMCs. The sequence was collected from a man at least 80 years old with head and neck cancer. The chain recombines TRBV5-6 with TRBJ2-1; possible D gene TRBD1, 5 bases. The CDR3 is CASSLARAYNEQFF. CDR3 sequence (DNA): TGTGCCAGCAGCTTGGCCAGGGCCTACAATGAGCAGTTCTTC.